This T cell receptor (beta chain) was obtained from a study of beta chain features in type 1 diabetes. Overall study findings and caveats: Among patients with Type 1 diabetes, TCRB CDR3s were moderately but significantly shorter in every one of the four CD4+ subsets.

The CDR3 has 14 amino acids. V was pared by 5 bases and J by 3 bases, with 13 bases between. The germline gives CDR1 SGHNT, CDR2 YENEEA. The sequenced template was cDNA made from the entire isolated RNA. Generated by immunoSEQ multiplex PCR, the TCRdb table keeps only in-frame clones and is missing some. The sample lists hundreds of thousands of clones; around 15% were seen once. Per donor, one heparinised blood draw averaged approximately 110 mL. With regard to this clone: What it recognizes is unknown.

Specimen: naive CD4+ T cells from blood. V gene TRBV11-3 combines with J gene TRBJ1-1, with TRBD1 as a possible D gene (6 bases). This sequence was found in a man aged 18 to 30 with type 1 diabetes. CDR3 sequence (DNA): TGTGCCAGCAGCCTCTCGGGGGCGGACACTGAAGCTTTCTTT. Protein product: CASSLSGADTEAFF.